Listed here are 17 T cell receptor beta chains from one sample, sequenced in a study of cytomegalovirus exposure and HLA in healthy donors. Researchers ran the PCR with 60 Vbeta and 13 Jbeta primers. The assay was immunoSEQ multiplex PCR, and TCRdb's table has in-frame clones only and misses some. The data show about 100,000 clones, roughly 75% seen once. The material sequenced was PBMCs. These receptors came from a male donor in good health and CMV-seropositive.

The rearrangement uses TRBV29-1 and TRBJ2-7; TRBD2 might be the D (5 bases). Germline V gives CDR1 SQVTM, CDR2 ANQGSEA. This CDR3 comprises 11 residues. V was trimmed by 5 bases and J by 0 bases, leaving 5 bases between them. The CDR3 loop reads CSVRGSYEQYF. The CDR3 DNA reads TGCAGCGTTCGGGGCTCCTACGAGCAGTACTTC.

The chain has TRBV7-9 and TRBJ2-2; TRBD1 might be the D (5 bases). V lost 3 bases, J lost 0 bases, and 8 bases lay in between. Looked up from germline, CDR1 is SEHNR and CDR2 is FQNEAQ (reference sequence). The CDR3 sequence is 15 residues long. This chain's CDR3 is CASSFDRPNTGELFF. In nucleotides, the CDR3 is TGTGCCAGCAGCTTTGACAGACCGAACACCGGGGAGCTGTTTTTT.

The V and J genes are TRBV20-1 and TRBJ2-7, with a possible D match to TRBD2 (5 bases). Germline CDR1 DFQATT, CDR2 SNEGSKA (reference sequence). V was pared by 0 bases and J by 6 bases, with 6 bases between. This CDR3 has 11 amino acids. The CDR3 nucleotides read TGCAGTGCTAGAGAGGAGGTCGAGCAGTACTTC. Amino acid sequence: CSAREEVEQYF.

DNA for the CDR3: TGTGCCAGCGGGACACCCGCCTACGAGCAGTACTTC. Translation: CASGTPAYEQYF. V gene TRBV28 combines with J gene TRBJ2-7; possibly TRBD1 for D (6 bases). Germline V CDR1 and CDR2: MDHEN, SYDVKM. V was pared by 8 bases and J by 2 bases, with 10 bases between. CDR3 length: 12 residues. The complete variable domain, with remaining parts taken from reference TRBV28 and TRBJ2-7, reads DVKVTQSSRYLVKRTGEKVFLECVQDMDHENMFWYRQDPGLGLRLIYFSYDVKMKEKGDIPEGYSVSREKKERFSLILESASTNQTSMYLCASGTPAYEQYFGPGTRLTVT.

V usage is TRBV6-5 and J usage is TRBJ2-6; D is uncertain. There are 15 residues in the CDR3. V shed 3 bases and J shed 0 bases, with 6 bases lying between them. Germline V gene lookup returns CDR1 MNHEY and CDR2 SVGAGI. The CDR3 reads CASSYTISGANVLTF. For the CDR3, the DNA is TGTGCCAGCAGTTATACTATCTCTGGGGCCAACGTCCTGACTTTC.

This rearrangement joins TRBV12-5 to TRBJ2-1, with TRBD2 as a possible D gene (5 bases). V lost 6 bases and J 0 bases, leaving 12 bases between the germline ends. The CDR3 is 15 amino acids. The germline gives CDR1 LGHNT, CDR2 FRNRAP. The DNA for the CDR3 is TGTGCTAGTGGGTCGGGATTGAGCTCCTACAATGAGCAGTTCTTC. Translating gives CASGSGLSSYNEQFF.

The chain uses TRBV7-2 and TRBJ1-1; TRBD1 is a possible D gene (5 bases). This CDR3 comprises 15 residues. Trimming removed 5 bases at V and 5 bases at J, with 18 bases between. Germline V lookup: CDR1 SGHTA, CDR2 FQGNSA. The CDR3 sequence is CASSRNGGSGTEAFF. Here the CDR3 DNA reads TGTGCCAGCAGCCGGAACGGGGGGTCCGGGACTGAAGCTTTCTTT.

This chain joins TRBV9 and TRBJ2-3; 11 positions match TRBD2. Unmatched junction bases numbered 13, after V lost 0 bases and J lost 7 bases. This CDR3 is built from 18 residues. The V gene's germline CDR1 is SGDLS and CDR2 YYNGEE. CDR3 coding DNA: TGTGCCAGCAGCGTAGCCCCTCTAGCGGGGGGTCCCACGTATACGCAGTATTTT. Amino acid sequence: CASSVAPLAGGPTYTQYF.

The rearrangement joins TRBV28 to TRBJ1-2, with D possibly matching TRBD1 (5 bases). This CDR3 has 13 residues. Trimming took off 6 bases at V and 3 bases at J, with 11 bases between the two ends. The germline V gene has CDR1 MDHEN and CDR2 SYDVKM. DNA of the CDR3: TGTGCCAGCAGCCCTACAGGCCACTATGGCTACACCTTC. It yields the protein CASSPTGHYGYTF.

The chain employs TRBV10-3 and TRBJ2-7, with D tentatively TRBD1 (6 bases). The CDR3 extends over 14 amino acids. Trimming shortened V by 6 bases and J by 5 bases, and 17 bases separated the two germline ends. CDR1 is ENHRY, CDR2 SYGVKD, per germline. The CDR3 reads CAIRPGVGVDEQYF. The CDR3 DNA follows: TGTGCCATCAGGCCAGGGGTCGGTGTCGACGAGCAGTACTTC.

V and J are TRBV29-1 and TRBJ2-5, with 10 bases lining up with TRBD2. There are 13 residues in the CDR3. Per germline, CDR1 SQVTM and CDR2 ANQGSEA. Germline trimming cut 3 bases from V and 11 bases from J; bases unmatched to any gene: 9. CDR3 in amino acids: CSVDMSLAGAQYF. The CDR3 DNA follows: TGCAGCGTTGATATGAGCCTAGCGGGGGCTCAGTACTTC.

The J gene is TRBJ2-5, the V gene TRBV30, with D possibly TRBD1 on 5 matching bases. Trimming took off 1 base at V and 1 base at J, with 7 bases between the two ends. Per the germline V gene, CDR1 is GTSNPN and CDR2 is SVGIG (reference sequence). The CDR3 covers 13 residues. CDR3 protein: CAWSGQIQETQYF. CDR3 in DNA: TGTGCCTGGAGTGGACAGATCCAAGAGACCCAGTACTTC.

The CDR3 is CAWSADYGYTF. CDR3 sequence (DNA): TGTGCCTGGAGTGCGGACTATGGCTACACCTTC. This rearrangement joins TRBV30 to TRBJ1-2; D remains ambiguous. The CDR3 is 11 residues long. Trimming shortened V by 1 base and J by 3 bases, and 3 bases separated the two germline ends. The V gene's germline CDR1 is GTSNPN and CDR2 SVGIG (reference sequence).

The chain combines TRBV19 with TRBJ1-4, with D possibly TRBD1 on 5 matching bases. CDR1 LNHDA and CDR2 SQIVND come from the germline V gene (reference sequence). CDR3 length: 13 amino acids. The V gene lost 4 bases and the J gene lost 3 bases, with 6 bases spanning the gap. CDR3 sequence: CASSKGSNEKLFF. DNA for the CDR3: TGTGCCAGTAGTAAGGGGTCTAATGAAAAACTGTTTTTT.

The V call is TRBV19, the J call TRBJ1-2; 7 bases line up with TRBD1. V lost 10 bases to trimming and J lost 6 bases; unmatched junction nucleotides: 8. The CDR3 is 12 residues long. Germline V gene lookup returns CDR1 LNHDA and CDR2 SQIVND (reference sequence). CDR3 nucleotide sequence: TGTGCCACCAAGACAGGGATGGATGGCTACACCTTC. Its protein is CATKTGMDGYTF.

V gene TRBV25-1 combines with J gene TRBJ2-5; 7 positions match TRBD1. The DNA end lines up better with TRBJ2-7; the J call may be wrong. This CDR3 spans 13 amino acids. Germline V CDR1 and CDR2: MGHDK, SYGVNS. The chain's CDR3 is CASTQGVTYEQYF. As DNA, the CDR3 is TGTGCCAGCACCCAGGGGGTAACCTACGAGCAGTACTTC.

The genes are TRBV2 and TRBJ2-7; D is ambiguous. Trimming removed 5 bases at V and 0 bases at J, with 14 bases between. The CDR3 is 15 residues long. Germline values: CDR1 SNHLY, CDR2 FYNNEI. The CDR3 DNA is TGTGCCAGCAGTCCCTCCCCGAGTAGCTCCTACGAGCAGTACTTC. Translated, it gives CASSPSPSSSYEQYF.